This T cell receptor beta chain stems from a study of PD-L1 blockade in urothelial cancer. This CDR3 is built from 16 residues. CDR1 and CDR2 (germline): SGHDT, YYEEEE. Profiled with immunoSEQ multiplex PCR; TCRdb holds only in-frame clones, not every one. In the table there are roughly 100,000 clones, around four fifths of which are singletons. Time point given: peripheral blood 6 weeks after treatment start. Comments on this clone: Germline is not matched at one junction end, which may reflect a read error.

The material sequenced was PBMCs, taken around atezolizumab (anti-PD-L1) treatment. This chain links TRBV5-6 with TRBJ2-1, with D possibly matching TRBD2 (5 bases). The source of this sequence is a man aged 70-80 years with urothelial cancer. The CDR3 sequence: CAGSAILSRLRDEQFF. The CDR3 nucleotides read TGTGCCGGCAGCGCGATTTTAAGTAGGCTGAGGGATGAGCAGTTCTTC.